This T cell receptor beta chain was found in a study of long-term antiretroviral therapy in people with HIV. Findings and limits, study-wide: Comparison with controls showed narrower CDR3 length ranges in HIV repertoires. Clones expanded before ART dominated the repertoire at all time points.

This clone has only one observation. Antigen unknown. V lost 2 bases, J lost 8 bases, and 8 bases stayed unmatched. The CDR3 runs to 14 residues. CDR1 MGHRA and CDR2 YSYEKL come from the germline V gene. At survey level, the immunoSEQ assay was run in its v3.0 version. Assay: immunoSEQ multiplex PCR; the TCRdb copy retains only in-frame clones and omits some. The data contain about 34,000 clones, about 85% of them singletons. Cryopreserved PBMC samples of about 0.9-10 million cells were used for DNA extraction. The sequence was obtained from a woman in her 30s with HIV. The V gene is TRBV4-1, the J gene TRBJ1-2, with TRBD1 matching over 7 bases. The source was unsorted PBMCs, collected 2.8 years before starting antiretroviral therapy. The chain's CDR3 is CASSQIQGLEGYTF. The CDR3 DNA reads TGCGCCAGCAGCCAAATACAGGGGTTGGAAGGCTACACCTTC.